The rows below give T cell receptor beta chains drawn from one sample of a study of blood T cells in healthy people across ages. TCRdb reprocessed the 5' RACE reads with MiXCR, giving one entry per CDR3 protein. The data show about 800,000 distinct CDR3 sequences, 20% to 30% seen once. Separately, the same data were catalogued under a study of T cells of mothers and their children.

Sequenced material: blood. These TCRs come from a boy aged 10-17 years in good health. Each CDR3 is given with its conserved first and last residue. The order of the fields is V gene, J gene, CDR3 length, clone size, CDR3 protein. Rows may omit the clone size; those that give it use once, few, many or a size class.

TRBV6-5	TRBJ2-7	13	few	CASSAGSAYEQYF
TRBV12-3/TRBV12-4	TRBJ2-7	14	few	CASSSSTGRYEQYF
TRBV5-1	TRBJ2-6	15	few	CASRQDSSGANVLTF
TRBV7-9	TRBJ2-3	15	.	CASSSALAGVGTQYF
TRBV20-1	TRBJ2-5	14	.	CSASLPRGEETQYF
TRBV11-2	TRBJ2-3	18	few	CASSPRPGVLSYTDTQYF
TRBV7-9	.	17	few	CASSLGTSGEFSYEQYF
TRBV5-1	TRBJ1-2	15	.	CASSLGTAAIYGYTF
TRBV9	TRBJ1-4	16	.	CASSVEVSGKGEKLFF
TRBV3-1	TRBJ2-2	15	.	CASSPNPSGTGELFF
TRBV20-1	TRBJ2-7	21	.	CSARDLVSTTHSGVFSYEQYF
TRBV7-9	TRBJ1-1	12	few	CASSLGDLGAFF
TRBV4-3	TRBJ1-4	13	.	CASSQDINRKLFF
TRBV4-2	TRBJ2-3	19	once	CASSQDRTGLAGSTDMQYF
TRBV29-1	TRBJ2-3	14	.	CSVALREFGNTQYF
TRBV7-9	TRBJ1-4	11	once	CASAVNEKLFF
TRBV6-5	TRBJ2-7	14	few	CASSYATWSYEQYF
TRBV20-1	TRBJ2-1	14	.	CSARGRGLYNEQLF
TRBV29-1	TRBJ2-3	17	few	CSVGPGTSGTSTDTQYF
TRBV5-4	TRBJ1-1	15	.	CASSPYVSGGTEAFF
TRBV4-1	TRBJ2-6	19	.	CASSHERLAAVSGANVLTF
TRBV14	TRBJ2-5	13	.	CASSQDGAETQYF
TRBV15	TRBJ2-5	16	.	CATSRGQGAVGGTQYF
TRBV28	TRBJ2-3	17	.	CASSYGELAGFTDTQYF
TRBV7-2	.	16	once	CASSLASGGAYYEQYF
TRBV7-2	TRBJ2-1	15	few	CASSLVGGDYNEQFF
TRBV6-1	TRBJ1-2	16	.	CASSEWAGGETYGYTF
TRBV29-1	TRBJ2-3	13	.	CSARAGVGDTQYF